This entry concerns a single TCR beta chain. Its antigen is unidentified. Via 5' RACE with UMI labels, TRB cDNA libraries were prepared. After re-calling the 5' RACE reads, TCRdb lists one entry per CDR3 protein, DNA absent. This table holds under 85,000 distinct CDR3 sequences. This specimen belongs to a study of CXCR3-negative and CXCR3-positive naive CD8 T cells. Study details: Sequencing yielded 140 million or so TRB reads, roughly 1.5 +/- 0.3 million per library.

General observations from the study: For memory CD8+ cells diversity was much lower, but both naive subsets had comparably high diversity.

The receptor's source is a human donor in good health. Some clones in this sample may be carry-over from other donors' samples. The specimen sequenced was naive CXCR3- CD8+ T cells from blood. The subset is: CD45RO-CCR7+CD27+CD95- naive CD8+ T cells lacking CXCR3 (TNR3-).

CDR3 loop: CASTLAGKWDTQYF. V is TRBV7-3 and J is TRBJ2-3; TCRdb designates TRBD1, a call that cannot be tested without DNA. In germline, CDR1 is SGHTA, CDR2 FQGTGA. The length of the CDR3 is 14 residues.